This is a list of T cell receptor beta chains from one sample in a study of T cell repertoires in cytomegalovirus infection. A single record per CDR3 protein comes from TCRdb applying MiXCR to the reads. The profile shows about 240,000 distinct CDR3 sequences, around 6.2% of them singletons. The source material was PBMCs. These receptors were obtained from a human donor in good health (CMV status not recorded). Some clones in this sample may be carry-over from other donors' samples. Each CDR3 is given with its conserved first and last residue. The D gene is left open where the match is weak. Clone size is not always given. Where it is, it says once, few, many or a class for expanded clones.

CASSLESGGARDTQYF,TGTGCCAGCAGCTTGGAAAGCGGGGGGGCCAGAGATACGCAGTATTTT,TRBD2,.,TRBV5-4,TRBJ2-3
CASSLGQGAWQPQHF,TGTGCCAGCAGCCTCGGGCAGGGGGCCTGGCAGCCCCAGCATTTT,TRBD1,.,TRBV5-6,TRBJ1-5
CASSLMSGTTYEQYF,TGTGCCAGCAGCTTAATGTCGGGGACGACCTACGAGCAGTACTTC,.,many,TRBV7-9,TRBJ2-7
CASRPQREREKLFF,TGTGCCAGCAGGCCCCAGCGCGAACGCGAAAAACTGTTTTTT,.,many,TRBV2,TRBJ1-4
CAISESQGPGTDTQYF,TGTGCCATCAGTGAGTCGCAGGGGCCGGGCACAGATACGCAGTATTTT,.,many,TRBV10-3,TRBJ2-3
CSASRQGALDTQYF,TGCAGTGCTAGTCGACAGGGGGCCTTAGATACGCAGTATTTT,TRBD1,many,TRBV20-1,TRBJ2-3
CASSLAAAAGAETQYF,TGTGCCAGCAGCTTAGCAGCGGCGGCGGGGGCGGAGACCCAGTACTTC,.,many,TRBV7-2,TRBJ2-5
CSATAPDRGTEAFF,TGCAGTGCTACGGCCCCGGACAGGGGCACTGAAGCTTTCTTT,TRBD1,many,TRBV20-1,TRBJ1-1
CASSLASGTDSYEQYF,TGTGCCAGCAGCTTAGCAAGCGGGACGGACTCCTACGAGCAGTACTTC,TRBD2,.,TRBV7-9,TRBJ2-7
CSVEIGAQPQHF,TGCAGCGTTGAAATAGGGGCTCAGCCCCAGCATTTT,.,many,TRBV29-1,TRBJ1-5
CAISGTTSGGGTDTQYF,TGTGCCATCAGTGGAACGACGAGCGGGGGAGGCACAGATACGCAGTATTTT,TRBD2,many,TRBV10-3,TRBJ2-3
CASSPLTGGDYGYTF,TGTGCCAGCAGTCCCTTGACAGGGGGCGACTATGGCTACACCTTC,TRBD1,many,TRBV27,TRBJ1-2
CASSLGGASYEQYF,TGTGCCAGCAGCTTAGGGGGAGCATCCTACGAGCAGTACTTC,.,many,TRBV11-3,TRBJ2-7
CASSPGPANYEQYF,TGTGCCAGCAGCCCGGGCCCAGCTAACTACGAGCAGTACTTC,.,many,TRBV7-6,TRBJ2-7
CSARTGQGSQPQHF,TGCAGTGCTAGAACGGGACAGGGGTCTCAGCCCCAGCATTTT,TRBD1,.,TRBV20-1,TRBJ1-5
CASSYGAGSLIDGYTF,TGTGCCAGCAGTTACGGAGCAGGGTCACTCATCGATGGCTACACCTTC,.,many,TRBV6-6,TRBJ1-2
CASSLIGTGIDQPQHF,TGTGCCAGCAGCCTAATAGGGACAGGGATCGATCAGCCCCAGCATTTT,TRBD1,many,TRBV7-9,TRBJ1-5
CATSEGAFDEQYF,TGTGCCACCAGTGAGGGGGCTTTCGACGAGCAGTACTTC,.,few,TRBV24-1,TRBJ2-7
CSGVTSYNEQFF,TGCAGTGGGGTAACATCTTACAATGAGCAGTTCTTC,.,many,TRBV29-1,TRBJ2-1
CASSLRTAGGGGDTQYF,TGTGCCAGCAGCTTAAGAACGGCGGGGGGAGGAGGAGATACGCAGTATTTT,TRBD2,many,TRBV7-2,TRBJ2-3
CASSSGGRGDEQFF,TGTGCCAGCAGTTCGGGAGGGAGAGGCGATGAGCAGTTCTTC,TRBD2,many,TRBV27,TRBJ2-1
CSVERTDRVTQYF,TGCAGCGTTGAACGGACGGACAGGGTAACGCAGTATTTT,TRBD1,many,TRBV29-1,TRBJ2-3
CASSLVARDYEQYF,TGTGCCAGCAGCTTAGTGGCCAGAGACTACGAGCAGTACTTC,.,many,TRBV7-2,TRBJ2-7
CASSPGGGGETQYF,TGTGCCAGCAGCCCCGGGGGGGGGGGAGAGACCCAGTACTTC,TRBD2,many,TRBV7-2,TRBJ2-5
CASSFGLETIEQYF,TGTGCCAGCAGCTTCGGACTAGAAACGATCGAGCAGTACTTC,TRBD2,many,TRBV7-2,TRBJ2-7
CASSETGGETQYF,TGTGCCAGCAGCGAAACGGGGGGAGAGACCCAGTACTTC,TRBD2,many,TRBV7-2,TRBJ2-5
CASSLTHRRSTEAFF,TGTGCCAGCAGCTTAACCCACAGGAGGTCCACTGAAGCTTTCTTT,.,many,TRBV7-3,TRBJ1-1
CASSLGTQGRTDTQYF,TGTGCCAGCAGTTTAGGTACTCAGGGGAGGACAGATACGCAGTATTTT,.,many,TRBV28,TRBJ2-3
CASSLYPDSYEQYF,TGTGCCAGCAGTTTATATCCGGACTCCTACGAGCAGTACTTC,.,few,TRBV28,TRBJ2-7
CASSLAEGQTSYEQYF,TGTGCCAGCAGCTTAGCGGAAGGCCAGACCTCCTACGAGCAGTACTTC,.,.,TRBV7-2,TRBJ2-7
CASSPSTGENQPQHF,TGTGCCAGCAGTCCCTCGACAGGGGAAAATCAGCCCCAGCATTTT,TRBD1,many,TRBV7-8,TRBJ1-5
CSASLKPGANNIQYF,TGCAGTGCTAGTTTAAAACCAGGGGCGAATAACATTCAGTACTTC,.,many,TRBV20-1,TRBJ2-4
CASNELRANYGYTF,TGTGCCAGCAATGAGCTCCGGGCCAACTATGGCTACACCTTC,.,many,TRBV28,TRBJ1-2
CSATYGGPGTDTQYF,TGCAGTGCTACGTACGGGGGGCCCGGCACAGATACGCAGTATTTT,.,.,TRBV20-1,TRBJ2-3
CSARGSNNQPQHF,TGCAGTGCCCGGGGGAGCAACAATCAGCCCCAGCATTTT,.,many,TRBV20-1,TRBJ1-5
CASSLTGRSTDTQYF,TGCGCCAGCAGCTTGACGGGAAGAAGCACAGATACGCAGTATTTT,.,many,TRBV5-1,TRBJ2-3
CASRSQATGANVLTF,TGTGCCAGCAGGTCGCAGGCTACTGGGGCCAACGTCCTGACTTTC,.,many,TRBV7-9,TRBJ2-6
CASPPDRAYGYTF,TGTGCCAGCCCACCGGACAGGGCCTATGGCTACACCTTC,TRBD1,many,TRBV2,TRBJ1-2
CASSPGGASNQPQHF,TGTGCCAGCAGTCCCGGCGGGGCCTCAAATCAGCCCCAGCATTTT,.,many,TRBV6-5,TRBJ1-5
CASSPRQSTGELFF,TGTGCCAGCAGCCCCCGACAGAGCACCGGGGAGCTGTTTTTT,.,many,TRBV7-2,TRBJ2-2
CASSLDTGGYGYTF,TGCGCCAGCAGCTTGGACACGGGGGGCTATGGCTACACCTTC,.,few,TRBV5-1,TRBJ1-2
CASSQLAGFYEQYF,TGTGCCAGCTCGCAGCTAGCGGGGTTCTACGAGCAGTACTTC,TRBD2,many,TRBV6-2/TRBV6-3,TRBJ2-7
CAVSQRQGANTEAFF,TGTGCCGTCAGCCAGAGACAGGGGGCAAACACTGAAGCTTTCTTT,TRBD1,.,TRBV7-2,TRBJ1-1
CASSGSRTENLGDEQFF,TGTGCCAGCAGTGGCTCGCGGACCGAAAATTTAGGCGATGAGCAGTTCTTC,.,many,TRBV6-2/TRBV6-3,TRBJ2-1
CASSHGTGRYEQYF,TGTGCCAGCAGCCACGGGACAGGGCGATACGAGCAGTACTTC,TRBD1,many,TRBV3-1,TRBJ2-7
CASSLEGHGTDTQYF,TGTGCCAGCAGCTTAGAGGGGCATGGGACAGATACGCAGTATTTT,.,few,TRBV7-9,TRBJ2-3
CASSSRDRAYNEQFF,TGTGCCAGCAGCTCTCGGGACAGGGCCTACAATGAGCAGTTCTTC,TRBD1,many,TRBV7-8,TRBJ2-1
CSTGLDADTQYF,TGCAGTACCGGACTAGATGCAGATACGCAGTATTTT,TRBD2,many,TRBV20-1,TRBJ2-3